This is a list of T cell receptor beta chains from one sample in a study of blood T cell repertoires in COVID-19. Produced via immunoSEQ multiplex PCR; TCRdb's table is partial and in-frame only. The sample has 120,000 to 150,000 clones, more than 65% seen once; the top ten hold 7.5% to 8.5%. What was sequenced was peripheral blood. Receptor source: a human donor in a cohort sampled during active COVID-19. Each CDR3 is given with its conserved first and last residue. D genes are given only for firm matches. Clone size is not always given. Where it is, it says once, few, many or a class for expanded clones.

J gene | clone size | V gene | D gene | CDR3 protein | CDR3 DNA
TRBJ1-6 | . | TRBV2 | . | CASMGGVGNSPLHF | TGTGCCAGCATGGGAGGAGTTGGCAATTCACCCCTCCACTTT
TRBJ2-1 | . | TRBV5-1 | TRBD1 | CASSLTGGSRNEQFF | TGCGCCAGCAGCCTCACAGGGGGCAGTAGGAATGAGCAGTTCTTC
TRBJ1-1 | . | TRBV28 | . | CASTPPRIEAFF | TGTGCCAGCACCCCGCCGCGGATTGAAGCTTTCTTT
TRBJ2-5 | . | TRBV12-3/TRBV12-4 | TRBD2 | CASSFGGETQYF | TGTGCCAGCAGTTTCGGGGGGGAGACCCAGTACTTC
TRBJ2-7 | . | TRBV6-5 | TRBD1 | CASSYSDRGGYEQYF | TGTGCCAGCAGTTACTCGGACAGGGGAGGCTACGAGCAGTACTTC
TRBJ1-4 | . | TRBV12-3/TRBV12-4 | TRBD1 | CASRGQGSEKLFF | TGTGCCAGCAGGGGACAGGGCAGTGAAAAACTGTTTTTT
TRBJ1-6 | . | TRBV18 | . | CASSPGGSSYNSPLHF | TGTGCCAGCTCACCAGGGGGGAGCTCCTATAATTCACCCCTCCACTTT
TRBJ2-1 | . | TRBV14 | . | CASSQVSPVHSEQFF | TGTGCCAGCAGCCAAGTTTCGCCTGTCCACAGTGAGCAGTTCTTC
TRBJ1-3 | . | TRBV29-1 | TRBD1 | CSVKPDRGSGNTIYF | TGCAGCGTTAAGCCCGACAGGGGTTCCGGAAACACCATATATTTT
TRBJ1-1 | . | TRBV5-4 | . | CASSLDARNTEAFF | TGTGCCAGCAGCTTGGACGCCAGAAACACTGAAGCTTTCTTT
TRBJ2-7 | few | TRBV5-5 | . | CASSYDRTYEQYF | TGTGCCAGCAGTTATGACAGGACATACGAGCAGTACTTC
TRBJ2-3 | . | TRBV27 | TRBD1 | CASKNFRRTGSSDTQYF | TGTGCCAGCAAGAACTTCCGGAGGACAGGGAGCTCAGATACGCAGTATTTT
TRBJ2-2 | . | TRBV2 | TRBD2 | CASSGLTSGFGELFF | TGTGCCAGCAGTGGCCTGACTAGCGGTTTCGGGGAGCTGTTTTTT
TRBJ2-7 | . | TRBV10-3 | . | CAISAAHEGEQYF | TGTGCCATCAGTGCCGCTCACGAGGGCGAGCAGTACTTC
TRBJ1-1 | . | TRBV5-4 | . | CASSPPRGSNTEAFF | TGTGCCAGCAGCCCCCCCCGGGGGTCGAACACTGAAGCTTTCTTT